These 22 T cell receptor beta chains were all obtained from the same sample, sequenced in a study of OX40 agonist ivuxolimab in advanced cancers. Data came from immunoSEQ multiplex PCR; TCRdb stores just in-frame clones and leaves some out. Among 45,000 to 50,000 clones listed, approximately 90% were seen once. This specimen consisted of CD4+ or CD8+ T cells sorted from blood, obtained in a trial of the OX40 agonist ivuxolimab. These receptor sequences come from an adult with an advanced solid tumor such as melanoma, head and neck, liver or kidney cancer.

The chain has TRBV6-5 and TRBJ1-2; TRBD1 is a possible D gene (5 bases). Germline lookup yields CDR1 MNHEY and CDR2 SVGAGI. The germline V and J ends were trimmed by 2 bases and 4 bases, with 14 bases remaining between them. The CDR3 extends over 15 amino acids. Here the CDR3 reads CASSYDLTGSYGYTF. CDR3 in DNA: TGTGCCAGCAGTTACGACCTTACAGGCTCCTATGGCTACACCTTC.

V is TRBV19 and J is TRBJ2-1; 7 bases map to TRBD1. V lost 4 bases to trimming and J lost 5 bases; unmatched junction nucleotides: 8. The CDR3 consists of 15 residues. The germline V gene encodes CDR1 LNHDA and CDR2 SQIVND (reference sequence). This CDR3 is CASSTTGTANNEQFF. The CDR3 DNA reads as TGTGCCAGTAGTACAACCGGGACAGCAAACAATGAGCAGTTCTTC.

This chain joins TRBV9 and TRBJ2-7; TRBD2 matches 7 bases. The length of the CDR3 is 15 residues. The germline V gene encodes CDR1 SGDLS and CDR2 YYNGEE. Trimming cost V 0 bases and J 6 bases; bases outside gene matches: 9. The CDR3 DNA is TGTGCCAGCAGCGTAGTGGGGGAGGGCCCTTCCGAGCAGTACTTC. Amino acids: CASSVVGEGPSEQYF.

In the case of this clone: Other DNA sequences in the same sample also yield this CDR3. V gene TRBV4-1 combines with J gene TRBJ2-3, with D perhaps TRBD1 or TRBD2 (5 bases each). The CDR3 has 13 residues. The germline gives CDR1 MGHRA, CDR2 YSYEKL. Trimming took 3 bases from V and 5 from J, leaving 9 bases between them. The CDR3 here is CASSHPGGDTQYF. CDR3 bases: TGCGCCAGCAGCCACCCTGGGGGAGATACGCAGTATTTT.

Only one count was recorded for this clone. The chain employs TRBV6-1 and TRBJ2-3; TRBD2 matches 7 bases. Unmatched junction bases numbered 8, after V lost 2 bases and J lost 6 bases. This CDR3 comprises 15 residues. Per the germline V gene, CDR1 is MNHNS and CDR2 is SASEGT. The CDR3 bases are TGTGCCAGCAGTGAACTAGCGGCTGAGGTGGATACGCAGTATTTT. Translation: CASSELAAEVDTQYF.

The chain has TRBV2 and TRBJ1-1, with no clear D. With 8 bases removed from V and 4 bases from J, the gap between germline ends came to 11 bases. CDR3 length equals 12 residues. CDR1 and CDR2 from the germline V gene are SNHLY and FYNNEI. CDR3 sequence reads: CASGPGGTEAFF. The CDR3 coding sequence is TGTGCCAGCGGGCCGGGAGGCACTGAAGCTTTCTTT. The full variable domain, in which reference TRBV2 and TRBJ1-1 provide the parts outside the CDR3, is EPEVTQTPSHQVTQMGQEVILRCVPISNHLYFYWYRQILGQKVEFLVSFYNNEISEKSEIFDDQFSVERPDGSNFTLKIRSTKLEDSAMYFCASGPGGTEAFFGQGTRLTVV.

V and J are TRBV21-1 and TRBJ1-1. TRBV21-1 is listed as a pseudogene. This CDR3 has 17 amino acids. CDR3 residues: CASSKGLEGGRNTEAFF. The CDR3 region has the DNA TGTGCCAGCAGCAAAGGCCTTGAGGGCGGCCGGAACACTGAAGCTTTCTTT.

The chain links TRBV7-2 to TRBJ2-3; D is unresolved. The CDR3 is 12 residues long. The germline V and J ends were trimmed by 3 bases and 2 bases, with 3 bases remaining between them. Germline V gene sequence: CDR1 SGHTA, CDR2 FQGNSA. DNA of the CDR3: TGTGCCAGCAGCTTTTCCACAGATACGCAGTATTTT. Translated: CASSFSTDTQYF.

The chain combines TRBV30 with TRBJ1-2; 9 nucleotides match TRBD1. V was pared by 3 bases and J by 5 bases, with 4 bases of the junction left unmatched. CDR3 length equals 13 residues. Per the germline V gene, CDR1 is GTSNPN and CDR2 is SVGIG (reference sequence). The DNA of the CDR3 is TGTGCCTGGAGGGAGACAGGGGGGTATGGCTACACCTTC. Translated, it gives CAWRETGGYGYTF.

The chain recombines TRBV27 with TRBJ1-4; D gene ambiguous. V gave up 3 bases and J gave up 4 bases, with 9 bases separating them. Germline V gene sequence: CDR1 MNHEY, CDR2 SMNVEV (reference sequence). This CDR3 spans 14 amino acids. The CDR3 spells CASSLDSNNEKLFF. The CDR3 DNA reads TGTGCCAGCAGTTTGGATAGCAATAATGAAAAACTGTTTTTT.

The J gene is TRBJ2-3, the V gene TRBV28; 13 bases map to TRBD2. Per the germline V gene, CDR1 is MDHEN and CDR2 is SYDVKM. The CDR3 spans 16 residues. Trimming took 6 bases from V and 7 from J; bases not matched to a gene: 10. The CDR3 DNA sequence: TGTGCCAGCAGATCCTTACCGGGACTAGCGGGAAATACGCAGTATTTT. It codes for CASRSLPGLAGNTQYF.

V is TRBV11-3 and J is TRBJ2-5; D gene uncertain. Looked up from germline, CDR1 is SGHNT and CDR2 is YENEEA. CDR3 length: 15 residues. V lost 2 bases, J lost 5 bases, and 15 bases lay in between. CDR3 bases: TGTGCCAGCAGCTTATCTTCAGTCTCATCGGAGACCCAGTACTTC. It translates to CASSLSSVSSETQYF.

V and J are TRBV5-1 and TRBJ2-6, with D perhaps TRBD1 (5 bases). V was trimmed by 7 bases and J by 4 bases, leaving 9 bases between them. Germline loops: CDR1 SGHRS, CDR2 YFSETQ. The CDR3 has 13 residues. CDR3 residues: CASQGTGANVLTF. In DNA, the CDR3 is TGCGCCAGCCAGGGTACCGGGGCCAACGTCCTGACTTTC.

This clone was seen a single time. V usage is TRBV2 and J usage is TRBJ2-3; TRBD2 matches at 11 bases. This CDR3 is built from 18 residues. The J segment lost 6 bases and the V segment lost 2 bases, leaving 13 bases of the junction unmatched. CDR1 SNHLY and CDR2 FYNNEI come from the germline V gene. The CDR3: CASSETDTTSGMEDTQYF. Here the CDR3 DNA reads TGTGCCAGCAGTGAAACCGATACGACTAGCGGGATGGAGGATACGCAGTATTTT.

The gene calls are TRBV7-3 and TRBJ2-1; D could derive from TRBD1 or TRBD2 (5 bases each). In germline, CDR1 is SGHTA, CDR2 FQGTGA. Trimming took 4 bases from V and 7 from J, leaving 14 bases between them. CDR3 length equals 14 residues. In DNA form, the CDR3 reads TGTGCCAGCAGCTCGTGGGACGATAGGAATGAGCAGTTCTTC. Translated: CASSSWDDRNEQFF. Looking up the rest from reference TRBV7-3 and TRBJ2-1 gives the full variable domain: GAGVSQTPSNKVTEKGKYVELRCDPISGHTALYWYRQSLGQGPEFLIYFQGTGAADDSGLPNDRFFAVRPEGSVSTLKIQRTERGDSAVYLCASSSWDDRNEQFFGPGTRLTVL.

V gene TRBV5-6 combines with J gene TRBJ2-1, with 16 bases identical to TRBD2. Germline trimming cut 4 bases from V and 3 bases from J; bases unmatched to any gene: 10. Germline CDR1 reads SGHDT; CDR2 reads YYEEEE. The CDR3 extends over 19 amino acids. The CDR3 DNA follows: TGTGCCAGCAGCCGCGGGACTAGCGGGGGGGCGGGTTTCTACAATGAGCAGTTCTTC. It is translated as CASSRGTSGGAGFYNEQFF.

This clone was counted once. V gene TRBV5-1 combines with J gene TRBJ2-1; D is ambiguous. Germline lookup yields CDR1 SGHRS and CDR2 YFSETQ. V lost 0 bases and J lost 0, with 7 bases in between. There are 15 residues in the CDR3. CDR3 nucleotide sequence: TGCGCCAGCAGCTTGGAGGCCTTCTCCTACAATGAGCAGTTCTTC. Amino acids: CASSLEAFSYNEQFF. The variable domain in full, with the rest retrieved from reference TRBV5-1 and TRBJ2-1, is KAGVTQTPRYLIKTRGQQVTLSCSPISGHRSVSWYQQTPGQGLQFLFEYFSETQRNKGNFPGRFSGRQFSNSRSEMNVSTLELGDSALYLCASSLEAFSYNEQFFGPGTRLTVL.

The J gene is TRBJ2-7, the V gene TRBV2, with TRBD1 matching over 7 bases. J was trimmed by 4 bases and V by 5 bases; bases with no gene match: 5. From germline, CDR1 is SNHLY and CDR2 FYNNEI. CDR3 length: 13 amino acids. The CDR3, as DNA: TGTGCCAGCAGTTCCGGGACAGAATACGAGCAGTACTTC. Translated, it gives CASSSGTEYEQYF.

The gene calls are TRBV28 and TRBJ2-7; D unclear. This CDR3 is built from 15 residues. Trimming pared 3 bases from V and 0 bases from J, leaving 12 bases between. CDR1 is MDHEN, CDR2 SYDVKM, per germline. Written as DNA, the CDR3 is TGTGCCAGCAGTTTGACGACGGTGGCCTCCTACGAGCAGTACTTC. Protein: CASSLTTVASYEQYF.

CDR3 sequence reads: CASSYRGQWNTEAFF. The CDR3 bases are TGTGCCAGCAGCTACAGGGGGCAATGGAACACTGAAGCTTTCTTT. The chain has TRBV6-1 and TRBJ1-1, with 9 nucleotides matching TRBD1. This CDR3 region has 15 residues. The germline gives CDR1 MNHNS, CDR2 SASEGT. V lost 6 bases, J lost 1 base, and 6 bases stayed unmatched.

The chain employs TRBV7-8 and TRBJ2-7, with a tentative D call TRBD1 (5 bases). Trimming pared 0 bases from V and 3 bases from J, leaving 21 bases between. Germline values: CDR1 SGHVS, CDR2 FQNEAQ. The CDR3 has 18 amino acids. The CDR3 DNA reads TGTGCCAGCAGCTTAGCCCCCCCAGGGTTGCTTGCGGACTACGAGCAGTACTTC. Its protein product is CASSLAPPGLLADYEQYF.

The J gene is TRBJ2-1, the V gene TRBV18, with D unclear. This CDR3 comprises 12 residues. CDR1 KGHSH and CDR2 LQKENI come from the germline V gene. Trimming took off 3 bases at V and 5 bases at J, with 5 bases between the two ends. CDR3: CASSPSDNEQFF. The CDR3 DNA sequence: TGTGCCAGCTCACCTTCTGACAATGAGCAGTTCTTC.